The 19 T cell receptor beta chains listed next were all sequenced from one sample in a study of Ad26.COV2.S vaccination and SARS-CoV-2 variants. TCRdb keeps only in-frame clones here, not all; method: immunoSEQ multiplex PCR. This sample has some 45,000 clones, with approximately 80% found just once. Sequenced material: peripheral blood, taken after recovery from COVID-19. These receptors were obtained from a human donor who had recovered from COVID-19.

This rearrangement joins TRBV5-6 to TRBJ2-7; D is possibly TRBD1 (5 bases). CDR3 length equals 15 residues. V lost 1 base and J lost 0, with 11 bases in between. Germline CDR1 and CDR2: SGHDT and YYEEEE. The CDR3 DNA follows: TGTGCCAGCAGCTTGAGGGGTCAGTACTCCTACGAGCAGTACTTC. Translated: CASSLRGQYSYEQYF.

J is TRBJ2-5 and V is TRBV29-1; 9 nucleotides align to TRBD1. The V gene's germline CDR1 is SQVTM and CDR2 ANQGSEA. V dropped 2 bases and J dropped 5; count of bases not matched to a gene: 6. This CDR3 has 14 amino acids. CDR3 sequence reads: CSVENRGRRETQYF. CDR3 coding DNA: TGCAGCGTTGAAAACAGGGGGCGCAGGGAGACCCAGTACTTC.

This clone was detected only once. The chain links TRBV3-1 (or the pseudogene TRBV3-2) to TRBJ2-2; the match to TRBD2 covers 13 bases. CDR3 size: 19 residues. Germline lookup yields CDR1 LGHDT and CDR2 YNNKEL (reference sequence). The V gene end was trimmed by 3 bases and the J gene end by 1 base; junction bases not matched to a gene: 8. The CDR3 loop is CASSQWAGLAGENTGELFF. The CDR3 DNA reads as TGTGCCAGCAGCCAGTGGGCCGGACTAGCGGGGGAGAACACCGGGGAGCTGTTTTTT.

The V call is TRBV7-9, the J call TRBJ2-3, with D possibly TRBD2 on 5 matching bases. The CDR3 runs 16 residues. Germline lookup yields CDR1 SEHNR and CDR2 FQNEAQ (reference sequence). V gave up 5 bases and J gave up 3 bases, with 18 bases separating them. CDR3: CASSGKSGSATDTQYF. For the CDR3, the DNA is TGTGCCAGCAGCGGCAAATCGGGGAGTGCTACAGATACGCAGTATTTT.

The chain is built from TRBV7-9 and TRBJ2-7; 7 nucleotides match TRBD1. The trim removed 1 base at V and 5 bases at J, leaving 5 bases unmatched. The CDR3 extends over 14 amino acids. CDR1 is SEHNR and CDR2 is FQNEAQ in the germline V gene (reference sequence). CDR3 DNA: TGTGCCAGCAGCTTAGACAGGGGTTCAGACGAGCAGTACTTC. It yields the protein CASSLDRGSDEQYF. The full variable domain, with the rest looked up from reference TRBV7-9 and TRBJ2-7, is DTGVSQNPRHKITKRGQNVTFRCDPISEHNRLYWYRQTLGQGPEFLTYFQNEAQLEKSRLLSDRFSAERPKGSFSTLEIQRTEQGDSAMYLCASSLDRGSDEQYFGPGTRLTVT.

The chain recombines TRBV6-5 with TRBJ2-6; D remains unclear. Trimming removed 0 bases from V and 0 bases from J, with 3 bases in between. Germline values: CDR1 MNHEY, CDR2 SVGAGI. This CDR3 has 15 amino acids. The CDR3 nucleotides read TGTGCCAGCAGTTACTCGAGCTCTGGGGCCAACGTCCTGACTTTC. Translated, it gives CASSYSSSGANVLTF.

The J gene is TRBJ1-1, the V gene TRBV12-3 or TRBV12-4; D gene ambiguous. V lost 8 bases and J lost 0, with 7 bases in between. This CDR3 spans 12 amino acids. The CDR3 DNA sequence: TGTGCCAGCGGCCCTATGAACACTGAAGCTTTCTTT. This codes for CASGPMNTEAFF.

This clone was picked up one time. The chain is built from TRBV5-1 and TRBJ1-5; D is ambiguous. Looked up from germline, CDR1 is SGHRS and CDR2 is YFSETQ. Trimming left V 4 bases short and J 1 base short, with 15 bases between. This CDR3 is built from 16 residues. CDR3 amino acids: CASSLGVLESNQPQHF. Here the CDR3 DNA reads TGCGCCAGCAGCCTGGGCGTCTTGGAGAGCAATCAGCCCCAGCATTTT.

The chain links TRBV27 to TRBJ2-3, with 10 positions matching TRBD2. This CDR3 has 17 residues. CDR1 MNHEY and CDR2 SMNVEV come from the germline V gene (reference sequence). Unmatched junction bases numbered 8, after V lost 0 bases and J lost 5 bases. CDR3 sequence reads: CASSLSPSGRGRDTQYF. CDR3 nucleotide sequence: TGTGCCAGCAGTTTATCTCCTAGCGGGAGAGGACGAGATACGCAGTATTTT.

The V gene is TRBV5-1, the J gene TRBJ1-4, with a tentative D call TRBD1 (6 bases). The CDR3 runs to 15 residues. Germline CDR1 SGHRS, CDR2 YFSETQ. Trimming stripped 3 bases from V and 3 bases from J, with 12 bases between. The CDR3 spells CASSWGAEANEKLFF. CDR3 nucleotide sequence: TGCGCCAGCAGCTGGGGGGCTGAGGCTAATGAAAAACTGTTTTTT. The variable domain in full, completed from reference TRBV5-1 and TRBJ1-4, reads KAGVTQTPRYLIKTRGQQVTLSCSPISGHRSVSWYQQTPGQGLQFLFEYFSETQRNKGNFPGRFSGRQFSNSRSEMNVSTLELGDSALYLCASSWGAEANEKLFFGSGTQLSVL.

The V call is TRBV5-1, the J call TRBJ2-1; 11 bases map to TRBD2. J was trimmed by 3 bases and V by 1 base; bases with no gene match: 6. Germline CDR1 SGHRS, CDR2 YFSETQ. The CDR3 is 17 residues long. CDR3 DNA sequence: TGCGCCAGCAGCTTGCGGGCTAGCGGGAGGAACTACAATGAGCAGTTCTTC. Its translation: CASSLRASGRNYNEQFF.

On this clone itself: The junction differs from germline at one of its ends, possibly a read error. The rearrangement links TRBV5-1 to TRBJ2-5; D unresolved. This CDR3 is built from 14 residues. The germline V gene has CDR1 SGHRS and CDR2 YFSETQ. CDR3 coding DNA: TGCGCCAGCAGCTCCCCCCAGTCAAGAGAGCCCCAGTACTTC. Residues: CASSSPQSREPQYF.

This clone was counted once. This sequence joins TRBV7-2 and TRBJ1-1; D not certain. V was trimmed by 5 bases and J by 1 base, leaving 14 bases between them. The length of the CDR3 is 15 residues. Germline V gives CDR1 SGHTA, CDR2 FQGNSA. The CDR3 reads CASSPNLQQNTEAFF. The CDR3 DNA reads TGTGCCAGCAGCCCGAACTTACAACAGAACACTGAAGCTTTCTTT.

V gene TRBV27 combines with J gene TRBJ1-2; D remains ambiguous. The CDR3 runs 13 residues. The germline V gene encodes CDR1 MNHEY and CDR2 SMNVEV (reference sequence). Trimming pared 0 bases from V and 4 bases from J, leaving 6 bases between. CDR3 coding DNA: TGTGCCAGCAGTTTATCGATGGGCTATGGCTACACCTTC. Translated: CASSLSMGYGYTF.

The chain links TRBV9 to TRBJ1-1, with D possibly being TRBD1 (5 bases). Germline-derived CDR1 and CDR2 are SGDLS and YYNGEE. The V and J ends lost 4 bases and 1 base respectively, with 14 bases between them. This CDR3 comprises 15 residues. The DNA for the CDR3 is TGTGCCAGCAGCCTAGGCGGGACGGCGAACACTGAAGCTTTCTTT. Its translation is CASSLGGTANTEAFF.

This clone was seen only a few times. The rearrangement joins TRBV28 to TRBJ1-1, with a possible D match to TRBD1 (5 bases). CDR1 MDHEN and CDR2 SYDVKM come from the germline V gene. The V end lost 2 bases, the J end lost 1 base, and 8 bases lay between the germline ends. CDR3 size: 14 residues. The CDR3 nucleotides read TGTGCCAGCAGTTTAGGGGGATCGAACACTGAAGCTTTCTTT. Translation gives CASSLGGSNTEAFF.

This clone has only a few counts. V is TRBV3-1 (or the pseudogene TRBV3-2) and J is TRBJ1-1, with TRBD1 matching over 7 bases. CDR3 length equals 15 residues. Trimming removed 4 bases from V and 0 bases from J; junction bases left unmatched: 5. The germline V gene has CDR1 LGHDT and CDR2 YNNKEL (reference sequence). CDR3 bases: TGTGCCAGCAGCCGGATGACAGGGCTGAACACTGAAGCTTTCTTT. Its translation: CASSRMTGLNTEAFF.

The CDR3 reads CASSIAGANTDTQYF. CDR3 bases: TGTGCCAGTAGTATCGCGGGGGCCAACACAGATACGCAGTATTTT. The J gene is TRBJ2-3, the V gene TRBV19, with a weak D call TRBD2 (7 bases). Germline values: CDR1 LNHDA, CDR2 SQIVND (reference sequence). This CDR3 is 15 amino acids long. The V end was cut by 3 bases, the J end by 2 bases, with 12 bases between. The complete variable domain, with remaining parts taken from reference TRBV19 and TRBJ2-3, reads DGGITQSPKYLFRKEGQNVTLSCEQNLNHDAMYWYRQDPGQGLRLIYYSQIVNDFQKGDIAEGYSVSREKKESFPLTVTSAQKNPTAFYLCASSIAGANTDTQYFGPGTRLTVL.

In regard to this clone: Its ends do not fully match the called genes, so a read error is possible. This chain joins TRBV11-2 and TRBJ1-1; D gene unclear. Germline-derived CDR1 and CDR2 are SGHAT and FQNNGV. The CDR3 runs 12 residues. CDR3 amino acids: CASTKDMNRASF. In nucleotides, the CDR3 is TGTGCCAGCACCAAAGACATGAACCGGGCCTCCTTT.